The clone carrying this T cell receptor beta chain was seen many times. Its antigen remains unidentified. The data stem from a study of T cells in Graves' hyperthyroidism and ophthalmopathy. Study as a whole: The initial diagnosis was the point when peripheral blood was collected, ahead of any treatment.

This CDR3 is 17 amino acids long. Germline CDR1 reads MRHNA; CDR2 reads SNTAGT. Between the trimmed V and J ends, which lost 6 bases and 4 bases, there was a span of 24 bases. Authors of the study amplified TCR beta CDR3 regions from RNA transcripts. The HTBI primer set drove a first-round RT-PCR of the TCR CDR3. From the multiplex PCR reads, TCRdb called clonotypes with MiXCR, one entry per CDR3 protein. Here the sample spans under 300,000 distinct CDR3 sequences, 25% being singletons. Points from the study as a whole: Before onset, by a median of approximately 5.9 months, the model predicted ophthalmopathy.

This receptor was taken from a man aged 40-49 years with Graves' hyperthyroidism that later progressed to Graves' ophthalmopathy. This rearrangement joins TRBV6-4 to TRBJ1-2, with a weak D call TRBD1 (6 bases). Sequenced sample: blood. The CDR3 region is CASRGLPVRGISYGYTF. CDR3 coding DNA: TGTGCCAGCAGGGGACTCCCGGTCAGGGGAATCAGCTATGGCTACACCTTC.